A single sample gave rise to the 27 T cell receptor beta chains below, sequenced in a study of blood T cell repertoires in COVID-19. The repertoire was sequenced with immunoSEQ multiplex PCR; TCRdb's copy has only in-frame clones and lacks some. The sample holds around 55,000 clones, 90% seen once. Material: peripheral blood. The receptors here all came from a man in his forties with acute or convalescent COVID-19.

Here the CDR3 DNA reads TGCAGTGCTAGTGGACTAGCGGCTAACACCGGGGAGCTGTTTTTT. Amino acids: CSASGLAANTGELFF. The chain couples TRBV20-1 to TRBJ2-2; 10 bases are a match to TRBD2. The J segment lost 2 bases and the V segment lost 3 bases, leaving 3 bases of the junction unmatched. The CDR3 length is 15 residues. The V gene's germline CDR1 is DFQATT and CDR2 SNEGSKA (reference sequence).

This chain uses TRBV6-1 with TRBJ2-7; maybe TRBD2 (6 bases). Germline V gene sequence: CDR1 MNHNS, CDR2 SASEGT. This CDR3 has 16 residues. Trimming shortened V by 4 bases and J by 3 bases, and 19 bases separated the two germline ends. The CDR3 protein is CASSVPRGGESYEQYF. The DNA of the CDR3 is TGTGCCAGCAGTGTCCCGCGAGGAGGGGAAAGCTACGAGCAGTACTTC.

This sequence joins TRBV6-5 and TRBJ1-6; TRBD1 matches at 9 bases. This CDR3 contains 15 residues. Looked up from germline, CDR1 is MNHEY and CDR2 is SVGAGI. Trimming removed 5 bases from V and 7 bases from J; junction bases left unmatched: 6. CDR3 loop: CASSPGTGRNSPLHF. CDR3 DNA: TGTGCCAGCAGTCCCGGGACAGGGCGGAATTCACCCCTCCACTTT.

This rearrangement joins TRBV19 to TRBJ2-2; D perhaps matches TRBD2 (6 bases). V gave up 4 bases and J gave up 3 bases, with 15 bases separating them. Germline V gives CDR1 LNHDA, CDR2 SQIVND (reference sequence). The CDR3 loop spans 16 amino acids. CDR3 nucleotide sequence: TGTGCCAGTAGTAGCCCCCGGGGGTCCGACACCGGGGAGCTGTTTTTT. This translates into CASSSPRGSDTGELFF.

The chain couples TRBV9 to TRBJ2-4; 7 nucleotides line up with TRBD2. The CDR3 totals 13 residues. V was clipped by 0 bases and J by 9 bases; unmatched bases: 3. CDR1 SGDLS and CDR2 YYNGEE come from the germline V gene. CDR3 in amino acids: CASSVGGGRIQYF. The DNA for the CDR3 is TGTGCCAGCAGCGTAGGCGGGGGTCGCATTCAGTACTTC.

The CDR3 protein is CASSGRQGGGNQPQHF. The CDR3 bases are TGTGCCAGCAGTGGAAGACAGGGTGGCGGCAATCAGCCCCAGCATTTT. The chain couples TRBV6-1 to TRBJ1-5; 7 nucleotides line up with TRBD1. The CDR3 is 16 amino acids. Germline trimming cut 4 bases from V and 2 bases from J; bases unmatched to any gene: 8. CDR1 and CDR2 (germline): MNHNS, SASEGT.

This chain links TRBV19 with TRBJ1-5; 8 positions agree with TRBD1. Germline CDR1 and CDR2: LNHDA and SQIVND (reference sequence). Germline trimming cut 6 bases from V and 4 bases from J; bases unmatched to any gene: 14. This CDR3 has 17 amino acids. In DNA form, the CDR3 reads TGTGCCAGTAGGATCTCACTGGCAGGGGGCGGGAATCAGCCCCAGCATTTT. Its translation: CASRISLAGGGNQPQHF.

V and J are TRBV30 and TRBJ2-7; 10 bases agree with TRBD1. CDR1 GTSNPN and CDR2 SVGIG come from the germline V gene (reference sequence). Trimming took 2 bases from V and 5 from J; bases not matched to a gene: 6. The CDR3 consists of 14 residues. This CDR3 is CAWSLGQGEDEQYF. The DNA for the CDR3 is TGTGCCTGGAGTCTAGGACAGGGGGAGGACGAGCAGTACTTC.

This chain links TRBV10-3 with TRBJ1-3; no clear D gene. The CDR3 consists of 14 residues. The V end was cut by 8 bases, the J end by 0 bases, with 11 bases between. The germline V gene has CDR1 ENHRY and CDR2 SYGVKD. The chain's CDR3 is CAIGDGSSGNTIYF. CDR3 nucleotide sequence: TGTGCCATCGGCGACGGGAGCTCTGGAAACACCATATATTTT.

CDR3 sequence (DNA): TGTGCCAGCAGCCCGTTCGGGGTGGGCTCCTATAATTCACCCCTCCACTTT. Amino acid sequence: CASSPFGVGSYNSPLHF. The V gene is TRBV14, the J gene TRBJ1-6, with D hard to call. Germline-derived CDR1 and CDR2 are SGHDN and FVKESK. The CDR3 contains 17 residues. Between the trimmed V and J ends, which lost 4 bases and 0 bases, there was a span of 13 bases.

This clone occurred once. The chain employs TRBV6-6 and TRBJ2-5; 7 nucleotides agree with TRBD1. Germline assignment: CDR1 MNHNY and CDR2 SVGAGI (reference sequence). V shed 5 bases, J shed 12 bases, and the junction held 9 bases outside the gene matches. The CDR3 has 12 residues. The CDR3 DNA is TGTGCCAGCAGTACCCCGACAGGGAAGAAGTACTTC. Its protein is CASSTPTGKKYF.

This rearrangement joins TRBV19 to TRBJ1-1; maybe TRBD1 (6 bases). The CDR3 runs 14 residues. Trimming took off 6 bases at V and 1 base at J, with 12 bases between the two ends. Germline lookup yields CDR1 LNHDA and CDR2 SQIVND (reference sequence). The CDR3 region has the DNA TGTGCCAGTAGGCATGGACAGAAGAACACTGAAGCTTTCTTT. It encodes CASRHGQKNTEAFF. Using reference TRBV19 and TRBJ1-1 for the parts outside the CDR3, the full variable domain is DGGITQSPKYLFRKEGQNVTLSCEQNLNHDAMYWYRQDPGQGLRLIYYSQIVNDFQKGDIAEGYSVSREKKESFPLTVTSAQKNPTAFYLCASRHGQKNTEAFFGQGTRLTVV.

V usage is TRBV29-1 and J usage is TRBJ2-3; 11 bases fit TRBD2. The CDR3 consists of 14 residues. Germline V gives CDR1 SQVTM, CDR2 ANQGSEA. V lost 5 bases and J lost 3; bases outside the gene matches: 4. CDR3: CSVLGLAGTDTQYF. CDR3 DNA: TGCAGCGTTTTAGGACTAGCGGGTACAGATACGCAGTATTTT.

The CDR3 sequence: CASNDRRDGFYGYTF. The CDR3 DNA follows: TGTGCCAGTAATGATAGGAGGGACGGATTCTATGGCTACACCTTC. The chain recombines TRBV19 with TRBJ1-2; possibly TRBD1 for D (5 bases). Trimming cost V 7 bases and J 4 bases, with 19 bases left between them. Germline-derived CDR1 and CDR2 are LNHDA and SQIVND (reference sequence). The CDR3 is made up of 15 amino acids.

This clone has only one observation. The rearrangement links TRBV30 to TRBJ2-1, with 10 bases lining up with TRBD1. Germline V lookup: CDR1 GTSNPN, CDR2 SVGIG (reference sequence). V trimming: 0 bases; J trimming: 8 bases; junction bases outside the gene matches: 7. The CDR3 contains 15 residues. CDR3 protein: CAWSVSGTGVYEQFF. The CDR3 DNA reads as TGTGCCTGGAGTGTCTCCGGGACAGGGGTCTATGAGCAGTTCTTC.

CDR3 nucleotides: TGTGCCAGTAGACCCCCGGGACGGGGACTAGCGGGAGTGGGTGAGCAGTTCTTC. It specifies CASRPPGRGLAGVGEQFF. This chain joins TRBV19 and TRBJ2-1; TRBD2 matches 14 bases. V dropped 6 bases and J dropped 9; count of bases not matched to a gene: 16. This CDR3 spans 18 amino acids. CDR1 and CDR2 (germline): LNHDA, SQIVND (reference sequence).

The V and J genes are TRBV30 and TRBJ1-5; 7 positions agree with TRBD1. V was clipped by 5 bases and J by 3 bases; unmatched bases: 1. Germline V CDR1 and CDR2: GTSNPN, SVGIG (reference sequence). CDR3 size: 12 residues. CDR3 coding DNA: TGTGCCTGGGACAGGGACAATCAGCCCCAGCATTTT. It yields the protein CAWDRDNQPQHF.

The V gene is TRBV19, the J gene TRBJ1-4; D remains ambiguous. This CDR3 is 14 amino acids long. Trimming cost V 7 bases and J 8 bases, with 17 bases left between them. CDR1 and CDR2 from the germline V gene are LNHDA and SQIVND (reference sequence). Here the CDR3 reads CASKAGGGLEKLFF. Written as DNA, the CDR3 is TGTGCCAGTAAGGCCGGAGGTGGGTTAGAAAAACTGTTTTTT. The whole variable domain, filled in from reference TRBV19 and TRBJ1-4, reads DGGITQSPKYLFRKEGQNVTLSCEQNLNHDAMYWYRQDPGQGLRLIYYSQIVNDFQKGDIAEGYSVSREKKESFPLTVTSAQKNPTAFYLCASKAGGGLEKLFFGSGTQLSVL.

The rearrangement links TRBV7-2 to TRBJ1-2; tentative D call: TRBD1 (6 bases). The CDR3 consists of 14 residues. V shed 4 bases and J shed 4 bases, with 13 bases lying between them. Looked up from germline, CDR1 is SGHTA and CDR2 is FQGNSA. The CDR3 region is CASSWGGDIYGYTF. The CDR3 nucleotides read TGTGCCAGCAGCTGGGGGGGGGACATCTATGGCTACACCTTC.

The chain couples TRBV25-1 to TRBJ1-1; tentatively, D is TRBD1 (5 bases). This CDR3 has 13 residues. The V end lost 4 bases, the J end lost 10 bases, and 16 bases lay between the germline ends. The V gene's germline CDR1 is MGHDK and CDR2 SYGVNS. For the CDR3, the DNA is TGTGCCAGCAGTGCCTCGGGCGCAAGGGGAGCTTTCTTT. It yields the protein CASSASGARGAFF.

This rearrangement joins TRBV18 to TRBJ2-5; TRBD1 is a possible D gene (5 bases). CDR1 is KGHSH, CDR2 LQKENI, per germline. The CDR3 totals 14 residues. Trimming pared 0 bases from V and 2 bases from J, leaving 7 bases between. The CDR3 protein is CASSPPNRQETQYF. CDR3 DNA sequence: TGTGCCAGCTCACCACCGAACAGGCAAGAGACCCAGTACTTC.

Here the CDR3 reads CAIVRQGAGNTEAFF. CDR3 nucleotides: TGTGCCATCGTACGACAGGGGGCGGGGAACACTGAAGCTTTCTTT. The rearrangement joins TRBV10-3 to TRBJ1-1; 10 nucleotides align to TRBD1. The length of the CDR3 is 15 residues. Germline V gene sequence: CDR1 ENHRY, CDR2 SYGVKD. Germline trimming cut 8 bases from V and 1 base from J; bases unmatched to any gene: 7.

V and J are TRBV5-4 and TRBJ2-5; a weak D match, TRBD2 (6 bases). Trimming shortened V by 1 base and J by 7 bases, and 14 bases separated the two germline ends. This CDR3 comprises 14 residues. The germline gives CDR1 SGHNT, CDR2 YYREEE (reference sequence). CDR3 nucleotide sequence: TGTGCCAGCAGCTTGTTTGGCGGGGAGTGGACCCAGTACTTC. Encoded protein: CASSLFGGEWTQYF.

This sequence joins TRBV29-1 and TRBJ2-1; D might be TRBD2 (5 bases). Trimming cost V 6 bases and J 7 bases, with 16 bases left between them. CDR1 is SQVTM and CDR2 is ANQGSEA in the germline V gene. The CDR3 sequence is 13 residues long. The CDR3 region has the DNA TGCAGCGTCGCCCAAAGAGGGCTAAATGAGCAGTTCTTC. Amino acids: CSVAQRGLNEQFF.

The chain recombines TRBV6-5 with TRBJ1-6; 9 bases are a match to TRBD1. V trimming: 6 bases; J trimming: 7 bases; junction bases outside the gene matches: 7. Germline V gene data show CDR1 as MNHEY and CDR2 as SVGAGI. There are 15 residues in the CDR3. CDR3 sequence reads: CASSRDRARNSPLHF. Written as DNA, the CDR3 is TGTGCCAGCAGCCGGGACAGGGCGCGGAATTCACCCCTCCACTTT.

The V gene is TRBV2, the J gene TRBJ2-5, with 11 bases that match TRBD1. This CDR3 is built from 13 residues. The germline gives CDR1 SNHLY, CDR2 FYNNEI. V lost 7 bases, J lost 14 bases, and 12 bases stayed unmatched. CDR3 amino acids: CASTLEEGTGGYF. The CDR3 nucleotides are TGTGCCAGCACCTTAGAGGAAGGGACAGGGGGTTACTTC.

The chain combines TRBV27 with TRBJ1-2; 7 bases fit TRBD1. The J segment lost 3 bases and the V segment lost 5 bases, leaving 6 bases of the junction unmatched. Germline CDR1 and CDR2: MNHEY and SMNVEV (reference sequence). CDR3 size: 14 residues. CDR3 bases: TGTGCCAGCAGTCCTGACCAGGGGGACTATGGCTACACCTTC. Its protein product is CASSPDQGDYGYTF.